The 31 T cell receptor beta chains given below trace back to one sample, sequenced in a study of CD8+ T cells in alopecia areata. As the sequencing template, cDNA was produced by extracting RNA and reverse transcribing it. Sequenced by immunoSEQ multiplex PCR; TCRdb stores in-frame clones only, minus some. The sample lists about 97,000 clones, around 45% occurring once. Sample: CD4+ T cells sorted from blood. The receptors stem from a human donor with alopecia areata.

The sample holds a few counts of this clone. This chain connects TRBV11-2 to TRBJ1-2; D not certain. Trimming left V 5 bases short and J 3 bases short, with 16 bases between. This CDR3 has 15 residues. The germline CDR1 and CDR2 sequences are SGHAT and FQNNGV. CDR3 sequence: CASSRGPAADYGYTF. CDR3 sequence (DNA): TGTGCCAGCAGCCGTGGTCCCGCAGCGGACTATGGCTACACCTTC.

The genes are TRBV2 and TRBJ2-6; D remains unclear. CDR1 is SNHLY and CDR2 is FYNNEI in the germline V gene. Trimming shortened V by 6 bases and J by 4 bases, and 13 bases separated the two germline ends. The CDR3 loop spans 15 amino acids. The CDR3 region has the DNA TGTGCCAGCAGCCCCGAGATCCCCGGGGCCAACGTCCTGACTTTC. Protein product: CASSPEIPGANVLTF.

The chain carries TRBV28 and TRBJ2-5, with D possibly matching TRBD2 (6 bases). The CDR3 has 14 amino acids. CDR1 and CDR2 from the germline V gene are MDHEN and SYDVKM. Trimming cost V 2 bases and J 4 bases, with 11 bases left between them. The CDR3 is CASSLVGGRETQYF. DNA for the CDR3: TGTGCCAGCAGTTTAGTGGGGGGACGAGAGACCCAGTACTTC.

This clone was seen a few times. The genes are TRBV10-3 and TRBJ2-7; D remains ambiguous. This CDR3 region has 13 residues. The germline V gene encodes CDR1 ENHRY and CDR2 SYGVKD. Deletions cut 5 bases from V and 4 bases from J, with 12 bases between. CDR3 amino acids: CAISPTARYEQYF. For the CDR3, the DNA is TGTGCCATCAGTCCCACAGCTCGGTACGAGCAGTACTTC.

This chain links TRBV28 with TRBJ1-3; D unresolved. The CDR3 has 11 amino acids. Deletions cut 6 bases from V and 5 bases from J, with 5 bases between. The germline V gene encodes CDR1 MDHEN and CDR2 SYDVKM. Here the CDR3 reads CASSRRNTIYF. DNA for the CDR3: TGTGCCAGCAGCCGGAGAAACACCATATATTTT.

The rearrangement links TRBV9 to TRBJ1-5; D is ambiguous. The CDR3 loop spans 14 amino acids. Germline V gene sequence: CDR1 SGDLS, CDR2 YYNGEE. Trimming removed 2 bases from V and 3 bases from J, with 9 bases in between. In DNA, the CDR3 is TGTGCCAGCAGCGTGTCCGTAGACAATCAGCCCCAGCATTTT. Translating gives CASSVSVDNQPQHF.

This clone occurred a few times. Here the CDR3 reads CSAGSVEAFF. The CDR3 coding sequence is TGCAGCGCCGGGAGTGTTGAAGCTTTCTTT. This chain links TRBV29-1 with TRBJ1-1; D gene unclear. The V gene lost 7 bases and the J gene lost 7 bases, with 10 bases spanning the gap. The germline CDR1 and CDR2 sequences are SQVTM and ANQGSEA. This CDR3 has 10 residues.

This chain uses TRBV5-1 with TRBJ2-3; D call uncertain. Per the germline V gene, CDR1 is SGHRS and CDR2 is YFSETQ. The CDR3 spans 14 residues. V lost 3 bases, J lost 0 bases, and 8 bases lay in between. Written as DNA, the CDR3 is TGCGCCAGCAGCTCTACCGGGAGCACAGATACGCAGTATTTT. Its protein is CASSSTGSTDTQYF.

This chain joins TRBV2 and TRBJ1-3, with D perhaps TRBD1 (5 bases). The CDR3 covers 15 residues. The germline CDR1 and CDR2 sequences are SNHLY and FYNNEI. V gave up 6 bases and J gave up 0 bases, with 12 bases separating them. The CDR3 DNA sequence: TGTGCCAGCAGGCTGGGGGACCGCTCTGGAAACACCATATATTTT. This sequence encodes CASRLGDRSGNTIYF.

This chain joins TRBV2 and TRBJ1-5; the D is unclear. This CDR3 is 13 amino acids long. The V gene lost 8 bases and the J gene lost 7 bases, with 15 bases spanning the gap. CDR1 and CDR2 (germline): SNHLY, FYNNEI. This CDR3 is CASGRPGDQPQHF. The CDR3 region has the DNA TGTGCCAGCGGGAGGCCGGGAGACCAGCCCCAGCATTTT.

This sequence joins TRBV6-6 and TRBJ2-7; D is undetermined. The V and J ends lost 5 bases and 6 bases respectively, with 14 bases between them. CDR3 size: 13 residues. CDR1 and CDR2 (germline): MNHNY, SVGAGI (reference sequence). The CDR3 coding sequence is TGTGCCAGCAGTCCTGACCTGGACGGCGAGCAGTACTTC. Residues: CASSPDLDGEQYF.

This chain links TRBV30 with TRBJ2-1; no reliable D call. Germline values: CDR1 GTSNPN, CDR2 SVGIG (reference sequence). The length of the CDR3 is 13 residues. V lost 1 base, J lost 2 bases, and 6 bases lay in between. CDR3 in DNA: TGTGCCTGGAGTGCCAGGACCTACAATGAGCAGTTCTTC. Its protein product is CAWSARTYNEQFF.

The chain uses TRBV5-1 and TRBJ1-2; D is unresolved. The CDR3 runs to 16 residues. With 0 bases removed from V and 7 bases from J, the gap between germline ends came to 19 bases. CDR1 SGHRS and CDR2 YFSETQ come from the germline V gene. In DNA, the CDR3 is TGCGCCAGCAGCTTGGATCGCCTGGGGAGTGGCGTTGGCTACACCTTC. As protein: CASSLDRLGSGVGYTF.

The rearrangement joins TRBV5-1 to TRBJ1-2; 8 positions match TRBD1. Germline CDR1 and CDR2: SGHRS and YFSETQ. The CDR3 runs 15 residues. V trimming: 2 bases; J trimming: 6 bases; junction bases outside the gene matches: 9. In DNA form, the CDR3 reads TGCGCCAGCAGCTTAAGACAGGGGAATTGGCATGGCTACACCTTC. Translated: CASSLRQGNWHGYTF.

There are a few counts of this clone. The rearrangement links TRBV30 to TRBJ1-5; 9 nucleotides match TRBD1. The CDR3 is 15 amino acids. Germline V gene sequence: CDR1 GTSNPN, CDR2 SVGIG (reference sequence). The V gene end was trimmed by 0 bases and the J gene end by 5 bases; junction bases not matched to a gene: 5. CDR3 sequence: CAWSVGQGPHQPQHF. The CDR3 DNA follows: TGTGCCTGGAGTGTCGGACAGGGGCCCCATCAGCCCCAGCATTTT.

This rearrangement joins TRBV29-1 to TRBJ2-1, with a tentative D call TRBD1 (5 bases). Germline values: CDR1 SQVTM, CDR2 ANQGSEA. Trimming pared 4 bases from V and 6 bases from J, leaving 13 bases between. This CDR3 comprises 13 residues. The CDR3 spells CSVVLRGANEQFF. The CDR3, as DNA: TGCAGCGTTGTTTTAAGGGGCGCCAATGAGCAGTTCTTC.

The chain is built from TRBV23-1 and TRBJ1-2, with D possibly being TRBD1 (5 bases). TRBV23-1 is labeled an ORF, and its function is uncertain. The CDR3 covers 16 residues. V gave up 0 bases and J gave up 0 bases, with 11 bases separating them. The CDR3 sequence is CASSQSLGTANYGYTF. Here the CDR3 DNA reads TGCGCCAGCAGTCAATCGTTAGGGACGGCTAACTATGGCTACACCTTC.

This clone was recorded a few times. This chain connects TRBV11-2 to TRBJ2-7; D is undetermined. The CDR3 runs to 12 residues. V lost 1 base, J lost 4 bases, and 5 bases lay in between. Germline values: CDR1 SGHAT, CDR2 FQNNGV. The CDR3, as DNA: TGTGCCAGCAGCTTAGTAGGATACGAGCAGTACTTC. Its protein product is CASSLVGYEQYF.

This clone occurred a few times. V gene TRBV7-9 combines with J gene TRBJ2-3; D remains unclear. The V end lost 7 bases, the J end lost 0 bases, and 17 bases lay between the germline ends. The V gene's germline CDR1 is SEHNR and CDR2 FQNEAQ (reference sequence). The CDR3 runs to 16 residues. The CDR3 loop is CASMALAAISTDTQYF. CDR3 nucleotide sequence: TGTGCCAGCATGGCGCTTGCTGCAATTAGCACAGATACGCAGTATTTT.

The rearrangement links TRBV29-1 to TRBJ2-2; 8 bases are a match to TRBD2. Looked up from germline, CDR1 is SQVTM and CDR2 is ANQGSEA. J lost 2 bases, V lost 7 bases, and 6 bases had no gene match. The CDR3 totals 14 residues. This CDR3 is CSAGGGLNTGELFF. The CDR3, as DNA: TGCAGCGCCGGGGGGGGTCTCAACACCGGGGAGCTGTTTTTT.

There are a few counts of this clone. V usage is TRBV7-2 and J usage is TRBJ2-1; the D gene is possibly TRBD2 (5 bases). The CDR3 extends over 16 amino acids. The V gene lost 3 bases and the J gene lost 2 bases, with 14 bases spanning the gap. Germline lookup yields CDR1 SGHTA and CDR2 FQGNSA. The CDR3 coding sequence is TGTGCCAGCAGCTTTTTTGACGGGATCACCTACAATGAGCAGTTCTTC. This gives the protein CASSFFDGITYNEQFF. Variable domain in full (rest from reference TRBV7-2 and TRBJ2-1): GAGVSQSPSNKVTEKGKDVELRCDPISGHTALYWYRQSLGQGLEFLIYFQGNSAPDKSGLPSDRFSAERTGGSVSTLTIQRTQQEDSAVYLCASSFFDGITYNEQFFGPGTRLTVL.

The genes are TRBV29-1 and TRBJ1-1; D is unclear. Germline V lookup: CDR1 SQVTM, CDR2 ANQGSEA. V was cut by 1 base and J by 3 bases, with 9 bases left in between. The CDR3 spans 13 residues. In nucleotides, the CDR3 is TGCAGCGTTGAAGGTTCGGCGGACACTGAAGCTTTCTTT. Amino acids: CSVEGSADTEAFF. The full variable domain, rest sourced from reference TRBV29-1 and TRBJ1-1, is SAVISQKPSRDICQRGTSLTIQCQVDSQVTMMFWYRQQPGQSLTLIATANQGSEATYESGFVIDKFPISRPNLTFSTLTVSNMSPEDSSIYLCSVEGSADTEAFFGQGTRLTVV.

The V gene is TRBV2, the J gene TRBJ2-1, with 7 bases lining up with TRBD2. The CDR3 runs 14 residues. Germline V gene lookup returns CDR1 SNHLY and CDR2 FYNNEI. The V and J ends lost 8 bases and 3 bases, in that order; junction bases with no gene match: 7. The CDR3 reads CASRRLALYNEQFF. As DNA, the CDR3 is TGTGCCAGCCGGAGACTAGCCCTCTACAATGAGCAGTTCTTC.

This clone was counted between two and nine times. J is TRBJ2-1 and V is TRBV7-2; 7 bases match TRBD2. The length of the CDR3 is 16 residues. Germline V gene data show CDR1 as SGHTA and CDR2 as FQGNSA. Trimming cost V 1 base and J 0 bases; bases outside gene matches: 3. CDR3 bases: TGTGCCAGCAGCTTAGGAGTAGCGGGCTCCTACAATGAGCAGTTCTTC. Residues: CASSLGVAGSYNEQFF.

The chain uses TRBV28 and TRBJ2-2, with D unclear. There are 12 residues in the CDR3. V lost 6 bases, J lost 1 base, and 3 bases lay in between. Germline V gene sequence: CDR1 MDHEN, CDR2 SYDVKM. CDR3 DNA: TGTGCCAGCAGGCTGAACACCGGGGAGCTGTTTTTT. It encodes CASRLNTGELFF.

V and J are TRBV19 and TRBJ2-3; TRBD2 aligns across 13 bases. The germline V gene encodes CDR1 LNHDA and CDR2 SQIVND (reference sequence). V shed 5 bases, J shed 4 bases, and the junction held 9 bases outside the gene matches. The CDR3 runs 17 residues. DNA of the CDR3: TGTGCCAGTAGTCCCCCCCCACTAGCGGGGGGGTCAGATACGCAGTATTTT. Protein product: CASSPPPLAGGSDTQYF. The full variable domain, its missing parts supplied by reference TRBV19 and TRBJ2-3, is DGGITQSPKYLFRKEGQNVTLSCEQNLNHDAMYWYRQDPGQGLRLIYYSQIVNDFQKGDIAEGYSVSREKKESFPLTVTSAQKNPTAFYLCASSPPPLAGGSDTQYFGPGTRLTVL.

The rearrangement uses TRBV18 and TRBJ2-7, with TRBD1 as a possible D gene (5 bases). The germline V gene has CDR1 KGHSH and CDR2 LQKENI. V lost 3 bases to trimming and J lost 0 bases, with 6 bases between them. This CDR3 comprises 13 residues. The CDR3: CASSPGHSYEQYF. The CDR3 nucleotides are TGTGCCAGCTCACCCGGACACTCCTACGAGCAGTACTTC.

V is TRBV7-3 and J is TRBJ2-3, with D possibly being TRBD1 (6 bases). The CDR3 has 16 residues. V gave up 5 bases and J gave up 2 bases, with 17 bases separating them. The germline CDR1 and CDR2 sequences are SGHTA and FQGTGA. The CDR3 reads CASSPFMDSSTDTQYF. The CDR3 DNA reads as TGTGCCAGCAGCCCGTTTATGGACAGTTCCACAGATACGCAGTATTTT.

The CDR3 is CAWSVGPQETQYF. As DNA, the CDR3 is TGTGCCTGGAGTGTGGGTCCACAAGAGACCCAGTACTTC. This chain links TRBV30 with TRBJ2-5; D uncertain. The V gene lost 0 bases and the J gene lost 2 bases, with 7 bases spanning the gap. The germline gives CDR1 GTSNPN, CDR2 SVGIG (reference sequence). The CDR3 has 13 amino acids.

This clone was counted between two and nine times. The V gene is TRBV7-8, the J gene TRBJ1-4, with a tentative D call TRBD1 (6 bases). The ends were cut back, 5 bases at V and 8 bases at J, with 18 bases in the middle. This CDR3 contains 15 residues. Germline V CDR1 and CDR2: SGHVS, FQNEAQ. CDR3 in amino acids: CASSVQRGQGEKLFF. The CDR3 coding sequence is TGTGCCAGCAGCGTACAACGGGGGCAAGGAGAAAAACTGTTTTTT.

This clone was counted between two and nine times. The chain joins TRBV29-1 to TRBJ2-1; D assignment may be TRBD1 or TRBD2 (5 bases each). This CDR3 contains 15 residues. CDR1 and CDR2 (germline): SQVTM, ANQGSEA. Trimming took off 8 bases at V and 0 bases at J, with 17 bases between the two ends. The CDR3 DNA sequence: TGCAGCACCCGACGGGGCAGGGACTCCTACAATGAGCAGTTCTTC. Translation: CSTRRGRDSYNEQFF.